This TCR beta chain was found in a study of T-cell memory formation after mild COVID-19. Study-level findings and limits: The pre-infection memory compartment contained some responding clones, suggesting cross-reactive memory joined. Later expanders leaned CD4+, whereas day 15 to 85 contracting clones were balanced CD4/CD8. CD8+ contracting clones occupied EMRA, while CD4+ ones occupied mainly CM and EM.

This CDR3 region has 15 residues. Deletions cut 5 bases from V and 2 bases from J, with 15 bases between. Germline V gives CDR1 SEHNR, CDR2 FQNEAQ (reference sequence). TCRdb re-derived calls from the 5' RACE reads in MiXCR, one entry per CDR3 protein. Of approximately 200,000 distinct CDR3 sequences listed, more than 15% are singletons. Turning to this clonotype: The target antigen is unknown.

This receptor was identified in an adult woman who had mild COVID-19 (a few samples of this study predate the infection). Cell type and time point are not known. V gene TRBV7-9 combines with J gene TRBJ1-2; a weak D match, TRBD1 (5 bases). The sample taken for sequencing was PBMCs or a T cell subset sorted from them (not recorded which). The CDR3 is CASSLKPTENYGYTF. CDR3 coding DNA: TGTGCCAGCAGCCTCAAGCCGACAGAGAACTATGGCTACACCTTC.